This is a list of T cell receptor beta chains from one sample in a study of T-cell memory formation after mild COVID-19. TCRdb re-derived calls from the 5' RACE reads in MiXCR, one entry per CDR3 protein. In the table there are approximately 290,000 distinct CDR3 sequences, roughly 8.2% of which are singletons. The sequencing sample was made of PBMCs or a T cell subset sorted from them (not recorded which). All receptors derive from a man between 18 and 35 years old who had mild COVID-19 (a few samples of this study predate the infection). Cell type and time point are not known. The conserved cysteine and the conserved F or W are not part of the CDR3 here. The order of the fields is CDR3 length, V gene, CDR3 protein.

length: 14; V: TRBV7-6; CDR3: ASSPEQDRAKNIQY
length: 11; V: TRBV20-1; CDR3: SARPSATYEQY
length: 13; V: TRBV5-1; CDR3: ASSFSGASITEAF
length: 13; V: TRBV10-2; CDR3: ASSPETGNNQPQH
length: 10; V: TRBV28; CDR3: ASSLGGPTQY
length: 14; V: TRBV5-1; CDR3: ASSLALGDRNTEAF
length: 14; V: TRBV5-1; CDR3: ASSLEAGLTQETQY
length: 12; V: TRBV7-3; CDR3: ASSLRGEGTEAF
length: 16; V: TRBV12-3/TRBV12-4; CDR3: ASSHATSGSINYNEQF
length: 16; V: TRBV28; CDR3: ATTGANLGPTGANVLT
length: 11; V: TRBV9; CDR3: ASSVSGGQPQH
length: 11; V: TRBV5-4; CDR3: ASSLRETYEQY
length: 13; V: TRBV5-1; CDR3: ASSGGGRNTDTQY
length: 13; V: TRBV11-2; CDR3: ASSRTSSNTGELF
length: 13; V: TRBV20-1; CDR3: SARVGLWGNQPQH
length: 13; V: TRBV11-1; CDR3: ASSSRPLGYNEQF
length: 13; V: TRBV5-6; CDR3: ASSPDKGGRDTQY
length: 12; V: TRBV20-1; CDR3: SATSGGTTGELF
length: 9; V: TRBV18; CDR3: ASSPGDGYT
length: 15; V: TRBV5-1; CDR3: ASSPRVVTSGKETQY
length: 14; V: TRBV19; CDR3: ASSRTSGGSYNEQF
length: 15; V: TRBV6-5; CDR3: ASSPRSGTHSNQPQH
length: 11; V: TRBV7-2; CDR3: ASSADTNSPLH
length: 13; V: TRBV29-1; CDR3: SVEDLPAGDNEQF
length: 11; V: TRBV20-1; CDR3: SAKDRGLDTQY
length: 11; V: TRBV12-3/TRBV12-4; CDR3: ASTAGGGGGYT
length: 15; V: TRBV29-1; CDR3: SVARGQLLRGTDTQY
length: 12; V: TRBV18; CDR3: ASSPGDRGTEAF
length: 13; V: TRBV28; CDR3: ATSSGQNRQETQY
length: 11; V: TRBV29-1; CDR3: SVDPTNTGELF
length: 13; V: TRBV4-2; CDR3: ASSQRTGADYGYT
length: 11; V: TRBV5-1; CDR3: ASSFSRETEAF
length: 11; V: TRBV10-3; CDR3: AISDEVFSPLH
length: 12; V: TRBV12-3/TRBV12-4; CDR3: ASTLWGSNQPQH
length: 13; V: TRBV20-1; CDR3: SAPPRGIYTGELF
length: 13; V: TRBV7-3; CDR3: ASSTTSGSYNEQF
length: 13; V: TRBV15; CDR3: ATSIGGQGSQPQH
length: 8; V: TRBV29-1; CDR3: SVLDTEAF
length: 11; V: TRBV20-1; CDR3: SASGRHYYGYT
length: 15; V: TRBV20-1; CDR3: SASPPMGLASRGTQY
length: 13; V: TRBV11-2; CDR3: ASSTDRGIYNEQF
length: 13; V: TRBV6-2/TRBV6-3; CDR3: ASSSGRAVSGELF
length: 13; V: TRBV20-1; CDR3: SAREPGSSGNTIY
length: 14; V: TRBV4-3; CDR3: ASSQLIDRGPIGYT
length: 10; V: TRBV19; CDR3: ASSMGVQPQH
length: 14; V: TRBV7-3; CDR3: ASSPDARGVYNEQF
length: 14; V: TRBV7-8; CDR3: ASSSPPDRAGDGYT